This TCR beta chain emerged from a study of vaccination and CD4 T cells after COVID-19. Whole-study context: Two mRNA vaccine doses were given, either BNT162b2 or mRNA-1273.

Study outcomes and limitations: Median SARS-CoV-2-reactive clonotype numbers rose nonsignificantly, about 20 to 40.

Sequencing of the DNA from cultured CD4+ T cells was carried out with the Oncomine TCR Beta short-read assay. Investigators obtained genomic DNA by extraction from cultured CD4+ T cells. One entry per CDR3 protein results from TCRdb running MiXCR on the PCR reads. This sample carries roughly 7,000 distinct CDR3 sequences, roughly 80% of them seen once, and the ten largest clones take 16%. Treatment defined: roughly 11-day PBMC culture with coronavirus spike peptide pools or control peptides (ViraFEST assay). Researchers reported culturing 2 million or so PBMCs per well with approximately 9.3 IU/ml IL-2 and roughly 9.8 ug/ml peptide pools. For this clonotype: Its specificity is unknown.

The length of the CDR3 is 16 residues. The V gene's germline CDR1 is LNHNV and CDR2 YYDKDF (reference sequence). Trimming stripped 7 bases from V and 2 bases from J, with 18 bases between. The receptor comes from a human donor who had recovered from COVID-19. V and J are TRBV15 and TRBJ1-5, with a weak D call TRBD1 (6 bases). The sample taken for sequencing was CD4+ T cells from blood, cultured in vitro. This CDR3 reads CATTTGLARGNQPQHF. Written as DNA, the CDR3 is TGTGCCACCACTACAGGGTTGGCAAGGGGCAATCAGCCCCAGCATTTT.